The 25 T cell receptor beta chains listed next were all sequenced from one sample in a study of cytotoxic CD8 clonotypes in ibrutinib-treated CLL. Profiling relied on immunoSEQ multiplex PCR, and the TCRdb table lists in-frame clones only, not all of them. This table holds 11,000 to 15,000 clones, 50% to 75% found once. The material was PBMCs, obtained before ibrutinib treatment. Receptors were obtained from a human donor with chronic lymphocytic leukemia.

The gene calls are TRBV7-9 and TRBJ2-1, with TRBD2 matching over 10 bases. CDR1 and CDR2 from the germline V gene are SEHNR and FQNEAQ (reference sequence). V shed 8 bases, J shed 5 bases, and the junction held 9 bases outside the gene matches. This CDR3 spans 15 amino acids. The CDR3 here is CASVLAGAPDNEQFF. CDR3 DNA: TGTGCCAGCGTCCTAGCGGGGGCCCCGGACAATGAGCAGTTCTTC.

The chain carries TRBV4-1 and TRBJ2-3; D is possibly TRBD2 (5 bases). In germline, CDR1 is MGHRA, CDR2 YSYEKL. V shed 5 bases and J shed 6 bases, with 18 bases lying between them. The CDR3 is made up of 15 amino acids. The CDR3 region is CASSENQYTGDTQYF. Written as DNA, the CDR3 is TGCGCCAGCAGCGAAAACCAGTATACGGGGGATACGCAGTATTTT.

This clone was seen more than once but under ten times. The chain combines TRBV7-7 with TRBJ1-1, with D hard to call. Germline V gene sequence: CDR1 SSHAT, CDR2 FNYEAQ (reference sequence). CDR3 length: 15 amino acids. V lost 5 bases and J 2 bases, leaving 15 bases between the germline ends. The CDR3 DNA is TGTGCCAGCAGCAGGACCCGAAGCGATAACACTGAAGCTTTCTTT. Its translation is CASSRTRSDNTEAFF.

The chain couples TRBV5-6 to TRBJ2-7, with D maybe TRBD2 (6 bases). V was shortened by 2 bases and J by 2 bases, with 11 bases between the two germline ends. The CDR3 is 14 residues long. Germline V CDR1 and CDR2: SGHDT, YYEEEE. This chain's CDR3 is CASSFGTSAYEQYF. CDR3 bases: TGTGCCAGCAGCTTCGGGACTTCCGCCTACGAGCAGTACTTC.

The rearrangement uses TRBV10-3 and TRBJ1-3; D possibly corresponds to TRBD1 (6 bases). CDR3 length equals 19 residues. The V gene lost 3 bases and the J gene lost 0 bases, with 21 bases spanning the gap. Germline V gives CDR1 ENHRY, CDR2 SYGVKD. The CDR3 coding sequence is TGTGCCATCAGTGACTTAATTATGGCGCAGGGGAGCTCTGGAAACACCATATATTTT. It is translated as CAISDLIMAQGSSGNTIYF.

This clone was seen only a few times. This chain links TRBV5-4 with TRBJ1-6, with 7 bases aligning to TRBD1. The length of the CDR3 is 15 residues. With 1 base clipped from V and 8 bases from J, the junction kept 6 bases outside the gene matches. CDR1 and CDR2 (germline): SGHNT, YYREEE (reference sequence). The CDR3: CASSLPGTAHSPLHF. The CDR3 DNA follows: TGTGCCAGCAGCTTGCCAGGGACAGCACATTCACCCCTCCACTTT.

The chain links TRBV27 to TRBJ1-1; maybe TRBD1 (5 bases). Germline V gives CDR1 MNHEY, CDR2 SMNVEV (reference sequence). The CDR3 loop spans 14 amino acids. V was trimmed by 3 bases and J by 1 base, leaving 9 bases between them. The CDR3 reads CASSFNQGNTEAFF. The CDR3 DNA reads as TGTGCCAGCAGTTTTAATCAGGGGAACACTGAAGCTTTCTTT.

The rearrangement joins TRBV9 to TRBJ1-2; 11 bases match TRBD1. The germline V gene encodes CDR1 SGDLS and CDR2 YYNGEE. After removal of 4 bases from V and 5 bases from J, the junction contained 7 bases not matched to a gene. CDR3 length equals 15 residues. CDR3 region: CASSLWDRGGYGYTF. As DNA, the CDR3 is TGTGCCAGCAGCTTATGGGACAGGGGGGGTTATGGCTACACCTTC.

The chain uses TRBV11-2 and TRBJ1-2, with 7 positions matching TRBD1. J lost 1 base, V lost 5 bases, and 7 bases had no gene match. The V gene's germline CDR1 is SGHAT and CDR2 FQNNGV. The CDR3 contains 15 residues. CDR3 sequence reads: CASSNRDSYNYGYTF. The CDR3 DNA follows: TGTGCCAGCAGCAACCGGGACAGCTATAACTATGGCTACACCTTC.

This chain links TRBV5-6 with TRBJ2-7; the D gene is possibly TRBD2 (5 bases). Germline CDR1 SGHDT, CDR2 YYEEEE. This CDR3 region has 15 residues. V was clipped by 4 bases and J by 2 bases, with 16 bases between them. CDR3 in DNA: TGTGCCAGCAGCCCCGTTTCGGGGTCACCCTACGAGCAGTACTTC. Its protein is CASSPVSGSPYEQYF.

The chain recombines TRBV4-1 with TRBJ1-4; 10 bases agree with TRBD1. Germline assignment: CDR1 MGHRA and CDR2 YSYEKL. After removal of 4 bases from V and 2 bases from J, the junction contained 7 bases not matched to a gene. This CDR3 has 17 amino acids. As DNA, the CDR3 is TGCGCCAGCAGCCTTCGGACAGGGGGGACCACTAATGAAAAACTGTTTTTT. This gives the protein CASSLRTGGTTNEKLFF.

The count of this clone is one. V is TRBV11-2 and J is TRBJ1-2; unclear D gene. CDR3 length: 13 residues. V lost 1 base, J lost 4 bases, and 7 bases lay in between. The germline gives CDR1 SGHAT, CDR2 FQNNGV. CDR3 nucleotides: TGTGCCAGCAGCTTAGGGGTCACCTATGGCTACACCTTC. This codes for CASSLGVTYGYTF.

V and J are TRBV5-6 and TRBJ2-3; D gene uncertain. Germline CDR1 SGHDT, CDR2 YYEEEE. Trimming took 1 base from V and 3 from J, leaving 18 bases between them. This CDR3 comprises 17 residues. The CDR3 loop is CASSLYEQVIVTDTQYF. Here the CDR3 DNA reads TGTGCCAGCAGCTTGTATGAGCAAGTCATCGTTACAGATACGCAGTATTTT.

In regard to this clone: At one boundary the junction diverges from the germline segment, which might be a read error. The chain uses TRBV9 and TRBJ2-7; weak D call: TRBD2 (7 bases). Germline loops: CDR1 SGDLS, CDR2 YYNGEE. This CDR3 is built from 14 residues. CDR3 protein: CASGGRGGSHEQYF. The CDR3 DNA follows: TGTGCCAGCGGAGGGCGCGGGGGCTCCCACGAGCAGTACTTC.

This clone was detected only once. The chain uses TRBV29-1 and TRBJ1-2; D unclear. The CDR3 sequence is 13 residues long. Trimming removed 4 bases at V and 1 base at J, with 10 bases between. Germline V gene lookup returns CDR1 SQVTM and CDR2 ANQGSEA. The CDR3 here is CSVVRGDNYGYTF. DNA of the CDR3: TGCAGCGTTGTGCGCGGCGATAACTATGGCTACACCTTC.

CDR3 bases: TGTGCCAGCAGTTTAGGGCAGGTCTATGGCTACACCTTC. Translation: CASSLGQVYGYTF. V usage is TRBV2 and J usage is TRBJ1-2; D gene unclear. V lost 5 bases, J lost 4 bases, and 11 bases lay in between. Germline values: CDR1 SNHLY, CDR2 FYNNEI. The CDR3 covers 13 residues.

The chain uses TRBV21-1 and TRBJ1-2. TRBV21-1 is designated a pseudogene. CDR3 length: 18 amino acids. The CDR3 coding sequence is TGTGCCAGCAGCTCATCCAGTGGGGCTTGGAGGGTTAACTATGGCTACACCTTC. It encodes CASSSSSGAWRVNYGYTF.

This clone came up a few times. The chain recombines TRBV4-1 with TRBJ1-5; 7 bases match TRBD1. Germline CDR1 is MGHRA and CDR2 is YSYEKL. This CDR3 is 14 amino acids long. With 3 bases clipped from V and 7 bases from J, the junction kept 6 bases outside the gene matches. The CDR3 bases are TGCGCCAGCAGCCATACAGGGGAGGGCCAGCCCCAGCATTTT. Its translation is CASSHTGEGQPQHF.

The chain recombines TRBV25-1 with TRBJ1-1; unclear D gene. The germline V gene has CDR1 MGHDK and CDR2 SYGVNS. The CDR3 covers 12 residues. Trimming stripped 3 bases from V and 4 bases from J, with 6 bases between. CDR3 nucleotide sequence: TGTGCCAGCAGTGACCCCGGCACTGAAGCTTTCTTT. This sequence encodes CASSDPGTEAFF.

The chain employs TRBV27 and TRBJ2-7; D possibly corresponds to TRBD2 (5 bases). The CDR3 is 14 residues long. Germline V gene lookup returns CDR1 MNHEY and CDR2 SMNVEV (reference sequence). V gave up 4 bases and J gave up 2 bases, with 12 bases separating them. CDR3 region: CASSSREQTYEQYF. Here the CDR3 DNA reads TGTGCCAGCAGTTCCCGGGAACAGACCTACGAGCAGTACTTC.

The chain links TRBV4-1 to TRBJ2-7; a weak D match, TRBD1 (6 bases). Germline V gene data show CDR1 as MGHRA and CDR2 as YSYEKL. The CDR3 consists of 14 residues. With 4 bases removed from V and 2 bases from J, the gap between germline ends came to 12 bases. The CDR3 loop is CASSPWDTTYEQYF. The CDR3, as DNA: TGCGCCAGCAGCCCCTGGGACACCACCTACGAGCAGTACTTC.

The chain recombines TRBV10-2 with TRBJ1-2, with D possibly matching TRBD1 (5 bases). Looked up from germline, CDR1 is WSHSY and CDR2 is SAAADI. V lost 2 bases, J lost 4 bases, and 11 bases lay in between. The CDR3 contains 14 residues. CDR3 sequence reads: CASSERRGVYGYTF. The CDR3 DNA follows: TGCGCCAGCAGTGAGCGGCGGGGCGTCTATGGCTACACCTTC.

The CDR3 DNA reads TGTGCCAGCAGCTTAGGGGACAGGTTCTACGAGCAGTACTTC. As protein: CASSLGDRFYEQYF. The V and J genes are TRBV7-6 and TRBJ2-7, with TRBD1 matching over 8 bases. V trimming: 1 base; J trimming: 3 bases; junction bases outside the gene matches: 2. The CDR3 is made up of 14 amino acids. Looked up from germline, CDR1 is SGHVS and CDR2 is FNYEAQ.

The V call is TRBV27, the J call TRBJ2-1, with D possibly being TRBD2 (5 bases). Germline V gene lookup returns CDR1 MNHEY and CDR2 SMNVEV (reference sequence). Trimming shortened V by 3 bases and J by 6 bases, and 15 bases separated the two germline ends. This CDR3 has 15 amino acids. CDR3 nucleotide sequence: TGTGCCAGCAGTTTCCCTGGGCTAGCTGGCAATGAGCAGTTCTTC. As protein: CASSFPGLAGNEQFF.

As DNA, the CDR3 is TGCGCCAGCAGCTCCCAAGACAGACAACTGAACACTGAAGCTTTCTTT. Translating it yields CASSSQDRQLNTEAFF. The rearrangement uses TRBV5-1 and TRBJ1-1; D possibly corresponds to TRBD1 (5 bases). The CDR3 loop spans 16 amino acids. Germline lookup yields CDR1 SGHRS and CDR2 YFSETQ. Trimming shortened V by 3 bases and J by 0 bases, and 15 bases separated the two germline ends. Based on the CDR3 plus reference TRBV5-1 and TRBJ1-1, the full variable domain is KAGVTQTPRYLIKTRGQQVTLSCSPISGHRSVSWYQQTPGQGLQFLFEYFSETQRNKGNFPGRFSGRQFSNSRSEMNVSTLELGDSALYLCASSSQDRQLNTEAFFGQGTRLTVV.